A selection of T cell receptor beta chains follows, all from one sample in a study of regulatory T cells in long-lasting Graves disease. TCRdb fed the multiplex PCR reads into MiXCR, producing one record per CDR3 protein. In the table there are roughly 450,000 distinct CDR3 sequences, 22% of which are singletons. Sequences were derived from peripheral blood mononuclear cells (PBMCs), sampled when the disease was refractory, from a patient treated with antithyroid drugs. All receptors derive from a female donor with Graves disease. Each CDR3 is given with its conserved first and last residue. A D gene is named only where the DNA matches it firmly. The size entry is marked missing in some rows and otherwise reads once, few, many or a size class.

cdr3_aa: CASSTPPGGTFF
cdr3_nt: TGTGCCAGTAGTACCCCCCCCGGTGGGACTTTCTTT
j_call: TRBJ1-1
clone_size: -
v_call: TRBV19
d_call: -

cdr3_aa: CAIYRGDNTEAFF
cdr3_nt: TGTGCCATTTACAGGGGCGATAACACTGAAGCTTTCTTT
j_call: TRBJ1-1
clone_size: many
v_call: TRBV28
d_call: TRBD1

cdr3_aa: CAWSTGTGYEQYF
cdr3_nt: TGTGCCTGGAGTACCGGGACAGGGTACGAGCAGTACTTC
j_call: TRBJ2-7
clone_size: -
v_call: TRBV30
d_call: TRBD1

cdr3_aa: CASKPHGKVNEQYF
cdr3_nt: TGTGCCAGCAAACCTCACGGGAAGGTCAACGAGCAGTACTTC
j_call: TRBJ2-7
clone_size: many
v_call: TRBV6-1
d_call: -

cdr3_aa: CASSLGTRSKNIQYF
cdr3_nt: TGTGCCAGCAGCTTAGGGACGCGGAGCAAAAACATTCAGTACTTC
j_call: TRBJ2-4
clone_size: -
v_call: TRBV13
d_call: -

cdr3_aa: CASSQESGRLGYTF
cdr3_nt: TGCGCCAGCAGCCAAGAGTCAGGACGCCTAGGCTACACCTTC
j_call: TRBJ1-2
clone_size: once
v_call: TRBV4-3
d_call: -

cdr3_aa: CASLDPGQEAFF
cdr3_nt: TGTGCCAGCCTCGACCCGGGCCAAGAAGCTTTCTTT
j_call: TRBJ1-1
clone_size: -
v_call: TRBV6-1
d_call: -

cdr3_aa: CASSLGGTGVDQPQHF
cdr3_nt: TGTGCCAGCAGCTTGGGCGGGACCGGGGTGGATCAGCCCCAGCATTTT
j_call: TRBJ1-5
clone_size: -
v_call: TRBV5-4
d_call: -

cdr3_aa: CASSDRREMNTEAFF
cdr3_nt: TGTGCCAGTAGTGACCGCCGGGAGATGAACACTGAAGCTTTCTTT
j_call: TRBJ1-1
clone_size: -
v_call: TRBV19
d_call: -

cdr3_aa: CASSRSLALESYGYTF
cdr3_nt: TGTGCCAGTAGCCGTTCCCTGGCCCTCGAATCATATGGCTACACCTTC
j_call: TRBJ1-2
clone_size: -
v_call: TRBV19
d_call: -

cdr3_aa: CASSQEGADEQYF
cdr3_nt: TGTGCCAGCAGCCAAGAAGGGGCGGACGAGCAGTACTTC
j_call: TRBJ2-7
clone_size: -
v_call: TRBV3-1
d_call: -

cdr3_aa: CASSYGGGRGHEQSF
cdr3_nt: TGTGCCAGCAGTTACGGGGGGGGTCGCGGCCATGAGCAGTCCTTC
j_call: TRBJ2-1
clone_size: -
v_call: TRBV6-9
d_call: TRBD2

cdr3_aa: CASSISGDTQYF
cdr3_nt: TGTGCCAGTAGTATTAGTGGGGATACGCAGTATTTT
j_call: TRBJ2-3
clone_size: few
v_call: TRBV19
d_call: -

cdr3_aa: CSARKGTNTEAFF
cdr3_nt: TGCAGTGCTAGGAAGGGGACGAACACTGAAGCTTTCTTT
j_call: TRBJ1-1
clone_size: -
v_call: TRBV20-1
d_call: -

cdr3_aa: CASSLLWDSQPYEQYF
cdr3_nt: TGTGCCAGCAGCTTATTATGGGACTCACAACCCTACGAGCAGTACTTC
j_call: TRBJ2-7
clone_size: few
v_call: TRBV7-6
d_call: -

cdr3_aa: CASMQGGNQPQHF
cdr3_nt: TGTGCCAGCATGCAGGGCGGCAATCAGCCCCAGCATTTT
j_call: TRBJ1-5
clone_size: many
v_call: TRBV2
d_call: -

cdr3_aa: CASSLIGTGPLQQYF
cdr3_nt: TGTGCCAGCAGCCTAATCGGGACAGGGCCACTCCAGCAGTACTTC
j_call: TRBJ2-7
clone_size: few
v_call: TRBV7-9
d_call: TRBD1

cdr3_aa: CATKNQGSYEQYF
cdr3_nt: TGTGCCACAAAAAATCAGGGATCCTACGAGCAGTACTTC
j_call: TRBJ2-7
clone_size: many
v_call: TRBV28
d_call: -

cdr3_aa: CASSEGGRDQETQYF
cdr3_nt: TGTGCCAGCAGTGAAGGAGGACGCGACCAAGAGACCCAGTACTTC
j_call: TRBJ2-5
clone_size: few
v_call: TRBV25-1
d_call: -

cdr3_aa: CSARAGGSYNYEKLFF
cdr3_nt: TGCAGTGCTAGGGCAGGGGGCAGCTATAATTATGAAAAACTGTTTTTT
j_call: TRBJ1-4
clone_size: -
v_call: TRBV20-1
d_call: TRBD1

cdr3_aa: CASSLNPDRGGYTF
cdr3_nt: TGCGCCAGCAGCTTAAACCCGGACAGAGGCGGCTACACCTTC
j_call: TRBJ1-2
clone_size: -
v_call: TRBV5-1
d_call: -

cdr3_aa: CASSQVWTGAAFF
cdr3_nt: TGTGCCAGCAGCCAAGTCTGGACAGGCGCGGCTTTCTTT
j_call: TRBJ1-1
clone_size: few
v_call: TRBV3-1
d_call: TRBD1

cdr3_aa: CASSRTSGGTPLGEQYF
cdr3_nt: TGTGCCAGCAGTCGGACTAGCGGGGGGACCCCGTTGGGAGAGCAGTACTTC
j_call: TRBJ2-7
clone_size: few
v_call: TRBV12-3/TRBV12-4
d_call: TRBD2

cdr3_aa: CASSNPNTGELFF
cdr3_nt: TGTGCCAGCAGTAACCCGAACACCGGGGAGCTGTTTTTT
j_call: TRBJ2-2
clone_size: few
v_call: TRBV9
d_call: -

cdr3_aa: CASTISGSGQGNEKLFF
cdr3_nt: TGTGCCAGTACCATATCGGGGAGCGGACAGGGGAATGAAAAACTGTTTTTT
j_call: TRBJ1-4
clone_size: many
v_call: TRBV19
d_call: TRBD1

cdr3_aa: CASSYRDSSGYTF
cdr3_nt: TGTGCCAGCAGTTACCGGGACAGTTCTGGCTACACCTTC
j_call: TRBJ1-2
clone_size: -
v_call: TRBV6-2/TRBV6-3
d_call: TRBD1

cdr3_aa: CASSTSNRGDINEQFF
cdr3_nt: TGTGCCAGTAGTACTTCGAACAGGGGAGATATCAATGAGCAGTTCTTC
j_call: TRBJ2-1
clone_size: -
v_call: TRBV19
d_call: TRBD1

cdr3_aa: CSAKLAVQETQYF
cdr3_nt: TGCAGTGCTAAACTAGCGGTCCAAGAGACCCAGTACTTC
j_call: TRBJ2-5
clone_size: few
v_call: TRBV20-1
d_call: TRBD2

cdr3_aa: CASSDGTGPYEQYF
cdr3_nt: TGTGCCAGCAGCGACGGGACAGGGCCCTACGAGCAGTACTTC
j_call: TRBJ2-7
clone_size: many
v_call: TRBV7-8
d_call: TRBD1

cdr3_aa: CSAPRQGLGTEAFF
cdr3_nt: TGCAGTGCTCCCAGACAGGGTTTGGGCACTGAAGCTTTCTTT
j_call: TRBJ1-1
clone_size: -
v_call: TRBV20-1
d_call: TRBD1

cdr3_aa: CASSLAAGHRGSGYTF
cdr3_nt: TGTGCCAGCAGCTTAGCCGCGGGACATAGAGGGAGTGGCTACACCTTC
j_call: TRBJ1-2
clone_size: -
v_call: TRBV7-9
d_call: -

cdr3_aa: CASSSYIGYTGELFF
cdr3_nt: TGCGCCAGCAGCTCCTACATCGGGTACACCGGGGAGCTGTTTTTT
j_call: TRBJ2-2
clone_size: few
v_call: TRBV5-1
d_call: -

cdr3_aa: CASSLTSYYEQYF
cdr3_nt: TGTGCCAGCAGCCTGACTAGTTATTACGAGCAGTACTTC
j_call: TRBJ2-7
clone_size: -
v_call: TRBV7-2
d_call: -

cdr3_aa: CASSSRRVGETQYF
cdr3_nt: TGTGCCAGCAGTTCACGACGGGTGGGGGAGACCCAGTACTTC
j_call: TRBJ2-5
clone_size: many
v_call: TRBV28
d_call: -

cdr3_aa: CASSSGYRGPTNTGELFF
cdr3_nt: TGTGCCAGCAGCTCGGGATACAGGGGACCCACGAACACCGGGGAGCTGTTTTTT
j_call: TRBJ2-2
clone_size: -
v_call: TRBV7-3
d_call: TRBD1

cdr3_aa: CASSIGRHNYSGANVLTF
cdr3_nt: TGTGCCAGTAGTATAGGAAGGCATAACTACTCTGGGGCCAACGTCCTGACTTTC
j_call: TRBJ2-6
clone_size: -
v_call: TRBV19
d_call: -

cdr3_aa: CASSPGPLQGLLLAKNIQYF
cdr3_nt: TGTGCCAGCAGCCCGGGTCCTCTCCAGGGCCTTCTACTAGCCAAAAACATTCAGTACTTC
j_call: TRBJ2-4
clone_size: -
v_call: TRBV5-5
d_call: -